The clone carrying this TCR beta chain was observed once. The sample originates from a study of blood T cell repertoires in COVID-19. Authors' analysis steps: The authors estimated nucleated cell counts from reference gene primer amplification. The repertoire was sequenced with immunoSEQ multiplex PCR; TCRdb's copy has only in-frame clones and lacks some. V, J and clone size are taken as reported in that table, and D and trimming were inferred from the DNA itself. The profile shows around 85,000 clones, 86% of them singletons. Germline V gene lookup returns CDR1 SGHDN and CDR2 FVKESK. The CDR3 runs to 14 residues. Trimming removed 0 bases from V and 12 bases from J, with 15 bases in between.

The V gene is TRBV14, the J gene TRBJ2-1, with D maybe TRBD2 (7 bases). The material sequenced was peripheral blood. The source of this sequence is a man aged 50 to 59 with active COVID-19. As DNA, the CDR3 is TGTGCCAGCAGCCAAGAGGGGAGGGGGTTGCGGCAGTTCTTC. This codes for CASSQEGRGLRQFF.